This T cell receptor beta chain is from a study of T-cell reconstitution after alpha-beta-depleted transplantation in children. Study findings and constraints: The main origin of T-cell counts and diversity one year after transplant was newly produced T cells.

V lost 4 bases and J lost 10, with 14 bases in between. Per the germline V gene, CDR1 is SGDLS and CDR2 is YYNGEE. This CDR3 region has 12 residues. About this clonotype: Its antigen is unknown.

Preparation of the TCRbeta library used unique molecular identifiers. TCRdb reanalysed the PCR reads using MiXCR and keeps one entry per CDR3 protein. Of some 290,000 distinct CDR3 sequences in the sample, 23% were seen once. The input for sequencing was PBMCs, mostly from graft donor cells, taken 180 days after TCRalphabeta/CD19-depleted stem cell transplant. The rearrangement joins TRBV9 to TRBJ1-1, with D perhaps matching TRBD1 (5 bases). This receptor was obtained from a male patient younger than 18 who had a stem cell transplant for acute lymphoblastic leukemia, so the T cells may come from the graft donor. In nucleotides, the CDR3 is TGTGCCAGCAGCCCCCCGGGGCCGATAGCTTTCTTT. Its protein product is CASSPPGPIAFF.